This TCR beta chain appears in the sequencing data of a study of T cell repertoires in cytomegalovirus infection. Findings and limits, study-wide: In two of eight donors, the top clonotype was HLA-C-restricted CMV-specific.

This clonotype turned up a few times. Its antigen is currently unknown. Germline CDR1 reads SGHAT; CDR2 reads FQNNGV. Trimming cost V 3 bases and J 9 bases, with 18 bases left between them. The CDR3 has 15 amino acids. TCRdb fed the reads into MiXCR, producing one record per CDR3 protein. This table holds around 94,000 distinct CDR3 sequences, approximately 17% found once. This receptor was identified in a human donor in good health (CMV status not recorded). Some clones in this sample may be carry-over from other donors' samples. Sequencing was performed on PBMCs. The J gene is TRBJ1-5, the V gene TRBV11-2, with D possibly matching TRBD1 (6 bases). The CDR3 DNA is TGTGCCAGCAGCTTGGGAAGGACAGTGCTAGGGCCCCAGCATTTT. Amino acid sequence: CASSLGRTVLGPQHF. Complete variable domain (other parts from reference TRBV11-2 and TRBJ1-5): EAGVAQSPRYKIIEKRQSVAFWCNPISGHATLYWYQQILGQGPKLLIQFQNNGVVDDSQLPKDRFSAERLKGVDSTLKIQPAKLEDSAVYLCASSLGRTVLGPQHFGDGTRLSIL.